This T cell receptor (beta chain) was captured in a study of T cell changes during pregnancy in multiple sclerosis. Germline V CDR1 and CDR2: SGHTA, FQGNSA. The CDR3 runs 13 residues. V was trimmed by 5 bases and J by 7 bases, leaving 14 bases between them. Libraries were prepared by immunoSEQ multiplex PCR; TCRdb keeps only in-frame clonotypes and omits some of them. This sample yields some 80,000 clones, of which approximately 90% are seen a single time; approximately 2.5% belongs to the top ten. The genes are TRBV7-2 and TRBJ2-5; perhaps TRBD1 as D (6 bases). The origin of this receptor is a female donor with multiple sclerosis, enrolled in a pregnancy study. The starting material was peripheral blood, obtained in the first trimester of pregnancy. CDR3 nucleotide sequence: TGTGCCAGCAGCCAGGGGACCCTAGGGACCCAGTACTTC. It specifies CASSQGTLGTQYF.